Listed below are T cell receptor beta chains from one sample, sequenced in a study of OX40 agonist ivuxolimab in advanced cancers. Profiled with immunoSEQ multiplex PCR; TCRdb holds only in-frame clones, not every one. The table includes roughly 69,000 clones, about 90% detected once. Sample: CD4+ or CD8+ T cells sorted from blood, taken in a trial of the OX40 agonist ivuxolimab. The receptors originated from an adult with an advanced solid tumor such as melanoma, head and neck, liver or kidney cancer. CDR3s include the opening cysteine and the closing phenylalanine or tryptophan. D genes are given only for firm matches. Rows may omit the clone size; those that give it use once, few, many or a size class.

D: -
J: TRBJ2-7
V: TRBV30
size: -
DNA: TGTGCCTGGAGTGAGTTACAGGGCAGCCAGTACTTC
CDR3: CAWSELQGSQYF

D: -
J: TRBJ2-7
V: TRBV28
size: -
DNA: TGTGCCAGCAGGACCTTTAGACCATCCTACGAGCAGTACTTC
CDR3: CASRTFRPSYEQYF

D: TRBD1
J: TRBJ1-4
V: TRBV5-1
size: once
DNA: TGCGCCAGCAGATCGGGACAGACTAATGAAAAACTGTTTTTT
CDR3: CASRSGQTNEKLFF

D: -
J: TRBJ1-2
V: TRBV5-4
size: -
DNA: TGTGCCAGCAGCTTGGACGGGCTCAACTATGGCTACACCTTC
CDR3: CASSLDGLNYGYTF

D: TRBD1
J: TRBJ1-1
V: TRBV5-4
size: -
DNA: TGTGCCAGCAGCCCGGGGGACAGGGCCCACACTGAAGCTTTCTTT
CDR3: CASSPGDRAHTEAFF

D: TRBD1
J: TRBJ1-3
V: TRBV7-8
size: -
DNA: TGTGCCAGCAGCTCAAGGGGTAGGGGACAGGGATTTGGCTCTGGAAACACCATATATTTT
CDR3: CASSSRGRGQGFGSGNTIYF

D: -
J: TRBJ1-2
V: TRBV29-1
size: -
DNA: TGCAGCGTTGCACGGGGTAACTATGGCTACACCTTC
CDR3: CSVARGNYGYTF

D: -
J: TRBJ1-1
V: TRBV7-9
size: few
DNA: TGTGCCAGCAGCTCAATAGCAGCCGGGGGGACTGAAGCTTTCTTT
CDR3: CASSSIAAGGTEAFF

D: -
J: TRBJ1-1
V: TRBV5-5
size: -
DNA: TGTGCCAGCAGCTTACAGGGCCCAATGAACACTGAAGCTTTCTTT
CDR3: CASSLQGPMNTEAFF

D: TRBD2
J: TRBJ2-1
V: TRBV30
size: -
DNA: TGTGCCTGGGACCCCTTAGCGGGAGTGGGTGAGCAGTTCTTC
CDR3: CAWDPLAGVGEQFF

D: -
J: TRBJ2-1
V: TRBV2
size: once
DNA: TGTGCCAGCAGTCTTCGGGAGTTGGTCAATGAGCAGTTCTTC
CDR3: CASSLRELVNEQFF

D: -
J: TRBJ2-5
V: TRBV28
size: -
DNA: TGTGCCAGCAGTGTACAGTCGTCATCGAGAGAGCAGTACTTC
CDR3: CASSVQSSSREQYF

D: -
J: TRBJ2-6
V: TRBV28
size: -
DNA: TGTGCCAGCACTCCCGACGCAGGGGCCATTGGGGCCAACGTCCTGACTTTC
CDR3: CASTPDAGAIGANVLTF

D: -
J: TRBJ2-7
V: TRBV5-1
size: -
DNA: TGCGCCAGCACCCCAGGGGCTAGCGTGGACGAGCAGTACTTC
CDR3: CASTPGASVDEQYF

D: -
J: TRBJ2-3
V: TRBV20-1
size: once
DNA: TGCAGTGCTACAATTGATACGCAGTATTTT
CDR3: CSATIDTQYF

D: -
J: TRBJ1-1
V: TRBV11-2
size: -
DNA: TGTGCCAGCAGAAAAACACGCATGAACACTGAAGCTTTCTTT
CDR3: CASRKTRMNTEAFF

D: -
J: TRBJ1-1
V: TRBV19
size: -
DNA: TGTGCCAGTAGTCCCCATCGGGGACATAACACTGAAGCTTTCTTT
CDR3: CASSPHRGHNTEAFF

D: -
J: TRBJ1-1
V: TRBV6-1
size: -
DNA: TGTGCCAGCAGTGATTTTGCGGGAGGGACTGAAGCTTTCTTT
CDR3: CASSDFAGGTEAFF

D: -
J: TRBJ1-5
V: TRBV30
size: once
DNA: TGTGCCTGGAGTTATCGGGGGGTAATTCAGCCCCAGCATTTT
CDR3: CAWSYRGVIQPQHF

D: -
J: TRBJ1-4
V: TRBV6-1
size: -
DNA: TGTGCCAGCAGAACGGGCCCGGCGGAAAAACTGTTTTTT
CDR3: CASRTGPAEKLFF

D: TRBD2
J: TRBJ2-5
V: TRBV29-1
size: few
DNA: TGCAGCGTTGGGGTAGCGGGAGCTGAGACCCAGTACTTC
CDR3: CSVGVAGAETQYF

D: -
J: TRBJ1-1
V: TRBV10-3
size: -
DNA: TGTGCCATCGATAAGGGTCCCTCTATGAACACTGAAGCTTTCTTT
CDR3: CAIDKGPSMNTEAFF

D: -
J: TRBJ2-7
V: TRBV30
size: -
DNA: TGTGCCTGGGGACAAGCCAACTACGAGCAGTACTTC
CDR3: CAWGQANYEQYF

D: -
J: TRBJ2-7
V: TRBV28
size: -
DNA: TGTGCCAGCAGCCCGGGACTGTACGTCGAGCAGTACTTC
CDR3: CASSPGLYVEQYF

D: TRBD1
J: TRBJ2-3
V: TRBV5-1
size: -
DNA: TGCGCCAGCAGCCCCAGACAGGGTTCCCCCACAGATACGCAGTATTTT
CDR3: CASSPRQGSPTDTQYF

D: TRBD2
J: TRBJ2-3
V: TRBV9
size: -
DNA: TGTGCCAGCAGCGTAGACCCTAGCGGGAGGGTAACAGATACGCAGTATTTT
CDR3: CASSVDPSGRVTDTQYF

D: TRBD1
J: TRBJ2-3
V: TRBV5-1
size: -
DNA: TGCGCCAGCAGCGCGGCCGGGACAGGGTCAGATACGCAGTATTTT
CDR3: CASSAAGTGSDTQYF

D: -
J: TRBJ2-3
V: TRBV10-3
size: -
DNA: TGTGCCATCAGTGATAGGGCAGGGGGGGGGACAGATACGCAGTATTTT
CDR3: CAISDRAGGGTDTQYF

D: TRBD1
J: TRBJ2-7
V: TRBV2
size: -
DNA: TGTGCCAGCAGTGAGTCCCCAGGGGGCTCCTACGAGCAGTACTTC
CDR3: CASSESPGGSYEQYF

D: TRBD1
J: TRBJ2-7
V: TRBV28
size: few
DNA: TGTGCCAGCAGTTTAAGGGGGGGACAGGGGGCATACGAGCAGTACTTC
CDR3: CASSLRGGQGAYEQYF

D: -
J: TRBJ1-4
V: TRBV7-2
size: -
DNA: TGTGCCAGCAGCTTGGGACGGCGGGTAGGGGAACTGTTTTTT
CDR3: CASSLGRRVGELFF

D: -
J: TRBJ1-5
V: TRBV15
size: -
DNA: TGTGCCACCAGCAGAGATAGGAGGGACCAGCCCCAGCATTTT
CDR3: CATSRDRRDQPQHF

D: TRBD1
J: TRBJ1-2
V: TRBV9
size: -
DNA: TGTGCCAGCAGCACCGACAGGGTGGCGTATGGCTACACCTTC
CDR3: CASSTDRVAYGYTF

D: -
J: TRBJ1-3
V: TRBV7-2
size: -
DNA: TGTGCCAGCAGCCTAGGGTTCTCTGGAAACACCATATATTTT
CDR3: CASSLGFSGNTIYF

D: TRBD1
J: TRBJ2-7
V: TRBV30
size: -
DNA: TGTGCCTGGTCCACAGGGGGGTACGAGCAGTACTTC
CDR3: CAWSTGGYEQYF

D: -
J: TRBJ2-7
V: TRBV18
size: -
DNA: TGTGCCAGCTCACCACGTGGCGGGGGCCTCCACGAGCAGTACTTC
CDR3: CASSPRGGGLHEQYF

D: -
J: TRBJ2-4
V: TRBV5-6
size: -
DNA: TGTGCCAGCAGCTCAGGGACCTGGGCTGGGGACATTCAGTACTTC
CDR3: CASSSGTWAGDIQYF

D: TRBD1
J: TRBJ1-3
V: TRBV7-9
size: -
DNA: TGTGCCAGCAGCCCCTTCGACAGGGTCTCTGGAAACACCATATATTTT
CDR3: CASSPFDRVSGNTIYF

D: TRBD2
J: TRBJ2-3
V: TRBV20-1
size: -
DNA: TGCAGTGGTTCGACTAGCGAATCGCAGTATTTT
CDR3: CSGSTSESQYF

D: -
J: TRBJ2-7
V: TRBV9
size: once
DNA: TGTGCCAGCAGCTCACAGGGAGGATCCTACGAGCAGTACTTC
CDR3: CASSSQGGSYEQYF

D: TRBD2
J: TRBJ2-1
V: TRBV30
size: -
DNA: TGTGCCTGGAGTCTAGGACTAGCGGGCGCAGAGCAGTTCTTC
CDR3: CAWSLGLAGAEQFF